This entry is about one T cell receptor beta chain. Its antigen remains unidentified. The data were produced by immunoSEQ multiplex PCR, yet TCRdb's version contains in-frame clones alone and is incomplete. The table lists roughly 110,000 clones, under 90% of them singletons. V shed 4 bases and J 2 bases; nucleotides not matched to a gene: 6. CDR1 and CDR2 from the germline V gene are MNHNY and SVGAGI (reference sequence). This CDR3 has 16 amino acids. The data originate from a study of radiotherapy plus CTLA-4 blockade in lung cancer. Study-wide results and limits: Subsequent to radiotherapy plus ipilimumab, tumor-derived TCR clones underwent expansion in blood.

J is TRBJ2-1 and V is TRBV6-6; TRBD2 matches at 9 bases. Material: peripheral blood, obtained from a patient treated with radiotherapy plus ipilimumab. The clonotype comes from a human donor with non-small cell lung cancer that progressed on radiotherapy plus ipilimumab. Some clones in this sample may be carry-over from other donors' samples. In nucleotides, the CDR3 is TGTGCCAGCAGTTCTGGGGCGGGGGGGCCCTACAATGAGCAGTTCTTC. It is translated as CASSSGAGGPYNEQFF.